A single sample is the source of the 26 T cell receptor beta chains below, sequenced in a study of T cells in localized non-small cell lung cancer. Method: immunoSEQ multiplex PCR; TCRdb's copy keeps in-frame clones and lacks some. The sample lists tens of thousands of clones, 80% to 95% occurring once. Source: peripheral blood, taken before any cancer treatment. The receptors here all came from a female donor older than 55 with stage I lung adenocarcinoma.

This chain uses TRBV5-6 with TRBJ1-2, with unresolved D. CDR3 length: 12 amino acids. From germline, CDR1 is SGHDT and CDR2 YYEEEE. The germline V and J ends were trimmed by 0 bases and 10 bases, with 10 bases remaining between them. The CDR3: CASSLAQLFYTF. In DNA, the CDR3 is TGTGCCAGCAGCTTGGCACAGTTGTTCTACACCTTC.

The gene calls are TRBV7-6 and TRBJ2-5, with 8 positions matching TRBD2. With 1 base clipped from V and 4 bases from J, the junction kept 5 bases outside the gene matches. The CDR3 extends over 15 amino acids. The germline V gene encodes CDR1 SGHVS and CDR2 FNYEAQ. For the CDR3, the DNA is TGTGCCAGCAGCTTAGTTAGCGGGGTTGCAGAGACCCAGTACTTC. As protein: CASSLVSGVAETQYF.

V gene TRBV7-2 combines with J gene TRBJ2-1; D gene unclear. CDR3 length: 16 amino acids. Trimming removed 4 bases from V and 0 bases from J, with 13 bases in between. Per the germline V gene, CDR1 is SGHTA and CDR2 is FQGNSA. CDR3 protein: CASSSPGVSSYNEQFF. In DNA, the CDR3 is TGTGCCAGCAGCTCCCCAGGTGTTAGCTCCTACAATGAGCAGTTCTTC. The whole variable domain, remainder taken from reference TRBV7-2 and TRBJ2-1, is GAGVSQSPSNKVTEKGKDVELRCDPISGHTALYWYRQSLGQGLEFLIYFQGNSAPDKSGLPSDRFSAERTGGSVSTLTIQRTQQEDSAVYLCASSSPGVSSYNEQFFGPGTRLTVL.

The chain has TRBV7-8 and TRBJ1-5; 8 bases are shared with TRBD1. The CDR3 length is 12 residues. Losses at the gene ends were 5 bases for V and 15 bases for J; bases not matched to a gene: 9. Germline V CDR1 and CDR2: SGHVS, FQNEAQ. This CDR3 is CASSPDRVIWHF. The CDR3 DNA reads TGTGCCAGCAGCCCGGACAGGGTGATTTGGCATTTT.

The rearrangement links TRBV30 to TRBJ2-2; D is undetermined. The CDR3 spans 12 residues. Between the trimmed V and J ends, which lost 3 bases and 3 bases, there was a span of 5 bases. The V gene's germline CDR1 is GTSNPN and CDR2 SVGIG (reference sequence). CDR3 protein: CAWSHYTGELFF. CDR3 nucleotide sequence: TGTGCCTGGAGCCATTACACCGGGGAGCTGTTTTTT.

CDR3 nucleotides: TGTGCCAGCAGCTTGAGTGCTCCCAATCAGCCCCAGCATTTT. Translated: CASSLSAPNQPQHF. The chain uses TRBV5-5 and TRBJ1-5; D not resolved. The CDR3 extends over 14 amino acids. V gave up 1 base and J gave up 3 bases, with 8 bases separating them. CDR1 and CDR2 from the germline V gene are SGHKS and YYEKEE (reference sequence).

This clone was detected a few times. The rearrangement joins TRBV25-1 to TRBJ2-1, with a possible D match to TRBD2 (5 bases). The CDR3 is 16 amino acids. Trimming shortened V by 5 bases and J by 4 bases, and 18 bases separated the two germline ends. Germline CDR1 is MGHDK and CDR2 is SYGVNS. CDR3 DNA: TGTGCCAGCAGTTCTCTTACTGGGGAGAGTTACAATGAGCAGTTCTTC. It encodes CASSSLTGESYNEQFF.

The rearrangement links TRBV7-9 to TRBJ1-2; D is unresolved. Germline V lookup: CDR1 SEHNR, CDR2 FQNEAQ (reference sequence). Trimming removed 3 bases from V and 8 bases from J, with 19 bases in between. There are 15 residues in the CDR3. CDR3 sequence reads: CASSLEGLALGGYTF. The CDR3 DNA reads TGTGCCAGCAGCTTGGAAGGACTCGCCTTAGGGGGCTACACCTTC.

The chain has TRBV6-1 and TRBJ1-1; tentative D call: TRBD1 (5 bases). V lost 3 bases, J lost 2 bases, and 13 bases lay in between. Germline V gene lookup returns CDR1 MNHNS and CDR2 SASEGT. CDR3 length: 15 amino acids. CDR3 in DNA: TGTGCCAGCAGTGACATCGGACACGGTAACACTGAAGCTTTCTTT. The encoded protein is CASSDIGHGNTEAFF.

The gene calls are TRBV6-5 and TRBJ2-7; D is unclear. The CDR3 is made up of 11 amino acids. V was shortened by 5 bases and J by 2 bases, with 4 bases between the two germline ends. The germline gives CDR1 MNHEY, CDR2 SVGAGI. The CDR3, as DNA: TGTGCCAGCAGTGAGGCCTACGAGCAGTACTTC. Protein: CASSEAYEQYF.

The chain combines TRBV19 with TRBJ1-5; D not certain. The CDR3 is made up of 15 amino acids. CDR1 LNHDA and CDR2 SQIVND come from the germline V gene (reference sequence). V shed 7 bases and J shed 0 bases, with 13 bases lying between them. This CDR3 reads CASTQDHLSNQPQHF. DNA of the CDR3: TGTGCCAGTACCCAAGACCACCTTAGCAATCAGCCCCAGCATTTT. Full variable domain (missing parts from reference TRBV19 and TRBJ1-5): DGGITQSPKYLFRKEGQNVTLSCEQNLNHDAMYWYRQDPGQGLRLIYYSQIVNDFQKGDIAEGYSVSREKKESFPLTVTSAQKNPTAFYLCASTQDHLSNQPQHFGDGTRLSIL.

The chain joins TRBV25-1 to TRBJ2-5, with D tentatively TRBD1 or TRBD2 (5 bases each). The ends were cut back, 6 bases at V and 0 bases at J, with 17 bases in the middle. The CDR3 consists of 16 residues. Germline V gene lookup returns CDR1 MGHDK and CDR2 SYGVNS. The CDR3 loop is CASSYGALAYQETQYF. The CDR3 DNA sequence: TGTGCCAGCAGCTACGGGGCGCTGGCGTACCAAGAGACCCAGTACTTC.

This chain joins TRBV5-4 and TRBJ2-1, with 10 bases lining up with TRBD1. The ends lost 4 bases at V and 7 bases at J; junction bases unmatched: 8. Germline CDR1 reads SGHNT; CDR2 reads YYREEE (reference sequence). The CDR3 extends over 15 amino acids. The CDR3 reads CASSPPGQGNNEQFF. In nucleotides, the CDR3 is TGTGCCAGCAGCCCGCCGGGACAGGGGAATAATGAGCAGTTCTTC.

CDR3 DNA: TGTGCCAGCAGCTCAAACCGGGACGGCTATGGCTACACCTTC. Its translation: CASSSNRDGYGYTF. This chain links TRBV4-2 with TRBJ1-2, with D perhaps TRBD1 (5 bases). Germline lookup yields CDR1 LGHNA and CDR2 YNFKEQ. The length of the CDR3 is 14 residues. V lost 5 bases to trimming and J lost 4 bases, with 14 bases between them.

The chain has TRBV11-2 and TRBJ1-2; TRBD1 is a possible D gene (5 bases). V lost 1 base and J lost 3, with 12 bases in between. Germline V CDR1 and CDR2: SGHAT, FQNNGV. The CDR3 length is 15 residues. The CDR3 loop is CASSLAVGQDYGYTF. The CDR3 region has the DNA TGTGCCAGCAGCTTAGCCGTGGGGCAGGACTATGGCTACACCTTC.

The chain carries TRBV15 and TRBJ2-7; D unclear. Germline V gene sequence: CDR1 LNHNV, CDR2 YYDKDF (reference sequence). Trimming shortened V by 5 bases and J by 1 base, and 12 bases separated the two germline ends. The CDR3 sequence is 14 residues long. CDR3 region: CATSLQRASYEQYF. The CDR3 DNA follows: TGTGCCACCAGCCTACAGCGCGCTTCCTACGAGCAGTACTTC.

In nucleotides, the CDR3 is TGTGCCAGCAGTCTACAGGGGGGTAATGAAAAACTGTTTTTT. It codes for CASSLQGGNEKLFF. This rearrangement joins TRBV6-1 to TRBJ1-4; 8 bases align to TRBD1. Trimming took 5 bases from V and 4 from J; bases not matched to a gene: 3. The CDR3 is made up of 14 amino acids. Per the germline V gene, CDR1 is MNHNS and CDR2 is SASEGT.

Here the CDR3 reads CASKTGVNTEAFF. The CDR3 region has the DNA TGTGCCAGCAAGACAGGGGTGAACACTGAAGCTTTCTTT. The chain has TRBV6-5 and TRBJ1-1, with 8 positions matching TRBD1. CDR1 and CDR2 from the germline V gene are MNHEY and SVGAGI. Germline trimming cut 7 bases from V and 0 bases from J; bases unmatched to any gene: 1. This CDR3 has 13 residues.

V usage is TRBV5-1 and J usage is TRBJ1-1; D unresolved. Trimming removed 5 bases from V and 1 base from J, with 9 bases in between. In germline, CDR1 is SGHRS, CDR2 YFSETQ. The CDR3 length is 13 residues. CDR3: CASSLQQNTEAFF. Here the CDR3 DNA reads TGCGCCAGCAGTCTACAGCAGAACACTGAAGCTTTCTTT.

CDR3 protein: CASSGTGGYEQYF. As DNA, the CDR3 is TGTGCCAGCTCCGGGACAGGGGGATACGAGCAGTACTTC. The V gene is TRBV2, the J gene TRBJ2-7, with 11 bases lining up with TRBD1. J lost 4 bases, V lost 8 bases, and 4 bases had no gene match. The V gene's germline CDR1 is SNHLY and CDR2 FYNNEI. This CDR3 comprises 13 residues.

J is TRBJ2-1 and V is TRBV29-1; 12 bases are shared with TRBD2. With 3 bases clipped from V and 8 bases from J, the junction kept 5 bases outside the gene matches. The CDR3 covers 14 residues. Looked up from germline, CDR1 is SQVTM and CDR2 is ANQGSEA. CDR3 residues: CSVEFLAGGYEQFF. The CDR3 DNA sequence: TGCAGCGTTGAGTTTCTAGCGGGGGGGTATGAGCAGTTCTTC.

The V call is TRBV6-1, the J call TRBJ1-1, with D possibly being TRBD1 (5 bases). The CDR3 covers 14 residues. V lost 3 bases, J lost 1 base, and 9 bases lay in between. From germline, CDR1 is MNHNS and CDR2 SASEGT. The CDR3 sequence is CASSEVQGNTEAFF. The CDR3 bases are TGTGCCAGCAGTGAGGTTCAGGGGAACACTGAAGCTTTCTTT.

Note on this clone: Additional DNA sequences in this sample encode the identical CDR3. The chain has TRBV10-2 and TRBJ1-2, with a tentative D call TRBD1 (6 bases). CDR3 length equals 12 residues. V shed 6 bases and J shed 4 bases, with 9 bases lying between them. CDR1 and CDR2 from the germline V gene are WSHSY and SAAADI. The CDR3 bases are TGCGCCAGCAGGACGGACAGCTATGGCTACACCTTC. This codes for CASRTDSYGYTF.

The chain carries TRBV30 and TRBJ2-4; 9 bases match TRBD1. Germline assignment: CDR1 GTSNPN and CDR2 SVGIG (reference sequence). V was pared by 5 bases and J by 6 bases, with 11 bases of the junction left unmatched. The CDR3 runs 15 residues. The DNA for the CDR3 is TGTGCCTGGGGGGACAGGGTCGGCTCGAGAAACATTCAGTACTTC. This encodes CAWGDRVGSRNIQYF.

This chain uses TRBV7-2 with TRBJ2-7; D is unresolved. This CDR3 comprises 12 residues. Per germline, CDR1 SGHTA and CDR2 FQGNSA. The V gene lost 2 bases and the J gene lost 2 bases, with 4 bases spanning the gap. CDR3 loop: CASSLSTYEQYF. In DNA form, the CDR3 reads TGTGCCAGCAGCTTAAGTACCTACGAGCAGTACTTC.

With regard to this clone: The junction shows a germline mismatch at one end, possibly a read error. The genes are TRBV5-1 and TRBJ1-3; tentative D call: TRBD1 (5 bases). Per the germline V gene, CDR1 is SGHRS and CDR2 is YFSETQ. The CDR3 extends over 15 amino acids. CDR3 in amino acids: CASSLETAAGDTIYF. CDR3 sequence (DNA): TGCGCCAGCAGCTTGGAGACAGCTGCTGGAGACACCATATATTTT.